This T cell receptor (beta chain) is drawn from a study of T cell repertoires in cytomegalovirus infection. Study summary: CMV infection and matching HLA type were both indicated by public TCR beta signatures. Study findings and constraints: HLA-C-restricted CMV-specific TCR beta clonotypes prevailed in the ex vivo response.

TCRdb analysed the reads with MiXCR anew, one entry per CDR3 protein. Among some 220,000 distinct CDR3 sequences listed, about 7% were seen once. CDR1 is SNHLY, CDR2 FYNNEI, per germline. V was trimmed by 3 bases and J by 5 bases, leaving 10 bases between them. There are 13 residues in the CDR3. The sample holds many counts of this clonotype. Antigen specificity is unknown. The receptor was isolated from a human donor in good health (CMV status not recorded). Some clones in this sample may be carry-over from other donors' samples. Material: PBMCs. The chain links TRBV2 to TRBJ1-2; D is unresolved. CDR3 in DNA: TGTGCCAGCAGTGACTCGGCGGGGTATGGCTACACCTTC. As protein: CASSDSAGYGYTF. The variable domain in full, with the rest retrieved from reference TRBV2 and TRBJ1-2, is EPEVTQTPSHQVTQMGQEVILRCVPISNHLYFYWYRQILGQKVEFLVSFYNNEISEKSEIFDDQFSVERPDGSNFTLKIRSTKLEDSAMYFCASSDSAGYGYTFGSGTRLTVV.